This TCR beta chain comes out of a study of shared clonotypes between healthy human individuals. Concerning this clone itself: Antigen: not known.

Only in-frame clones appear in the TCRdb table, and some are missing; sequencing was by immunoSEQ multiplex PCR. This sample has about 2.3 million clones, with 92% found just once. This CDR3 spans 16 amino acids. Trimming shortened V by 4 bases and J by 0 bases, and 12 bases separated the two germline ends. Germline-derived CDR1 and CDR2 are MNHEY and SVGAGI. Study-level findings and limits: A generally larger estimated richness was seen in naive subsets than in memory subsets.

The chain joins TRBV6-5 to TRBJ1-4, with a weak D call TRBD1 (5 bases). The sequence derives from a man between 18 and 29 years old in good health. Some clones in this sample may be carry-over from other donors' samples. Sequencing input: naive CD4+ T cells from PBMCs. The subset here: CD45RA+ positively selected. DNA of the CDR3: TGTGCCAGCAGTTGGGGGTACACAGCAACTAATGAAAAACTGTTTTTT. It translates to CASSWGYTATNEKLFF.